A single sample is the source of the 4 T cell receptor beta chains below, sequenced in a study of control samples from healthy donors and cancer patients. Method: immunoSEQ multiplex PCR; TCRdb's copy keeps in-frame clones and lacks some. In the table there are 100,000 to 150,000 clones, around 92% of which are singletons. Sequenced: blood. The source of these receptors is a woman between 45 and 60 years old in good health.

The CDR3 reads CASSPGQGSYEQYF. The CDR3 DNA is TGTGCCAGCAGCCCCGGACAGGGCTCCTACGAGCAGTACTTC. The chain uses TRBV6-6 and TRBJ2-7; 8 nucleotides align to TRBD1. Germline CDR1 reads MNHNY; CDR2 reads SVGAGI (reference sequence). This CDR3 contains 14 residues. With 6 bases clipped from V and 0 bases from J, the junction kept 4 bases outside the gene matches.

The rearrangement uses TRBV30 and TRBJ1-1, with D possibly matching TRBD1 (5 bases). The CDR3 is made up of 12 amino acids. Germline CDR1 is GTSNPN and CDR2 is SVGIG (reference sequence). The V gene lost 3 bases and the J gene lost 1 base, with 6 bases spanning the gap. The CDR3 region has the DNA TGTGCCTGGAGGGACACGAACACTGAAGCTTTCTTT. Translating gives CAWRDTNTEAFF.

V usage is TRBV6-4 and J usage is TRBJ1-1, with D perhaps matching TRBD1 (6 bases). The germline CDR1 and CDR2 sequences are MRHNA and SNTAGT. The CDR3 length is 13 residues. V lost 6 bases and J lost 1, with 9 bases in between. DNA of the CDR3: TGTGCCAGCAGGACACAGGGGAACACTGAAGCTTTCTTT. Translating gives CASRTQGNTEAFF.

The chain carries TRBV4-1 and TRBJ2-3; TRBD1 might be the D (5 bases). The V gene's germline CDR1 is MGHRA and CDR2 YSYEKL. V lost 0 bases, J lost 1 base, and 5 bases lay in between. This CDR3 is built from 14 residues. The CDR3 DNA sequence: TGCGCCAGCAGCCAAGACAGGGGCACAGATACGCAGTATTTT. It codes for CASSQDRGTDTQYF.